This T cell receptor beta chain was captured by sequencing in a study of vaccination and CD4 T cells after COVID-19 (dated by TCRdb to the early 2020s). At the level of the whole study: Every convalescent patient had a positive nasal swab PCR test for SARS-CoV-2, with mild disease in 8 to 10 patients and severe disease in one. In the convalescent cohort there were six males and four females, among whom were two Hispanic individuals, seven Caucasians, two Asians and one multiracial person. Two doses of either the Pfizer-BioNTech BNT162b2 vaccine (n=8) or the Moderna mRNA-1273 vaccine (n=2) were administered to participants. Post-COVID blood samples were collected from convalescent patients a median of around 100 days after diagnosis, with a range of roughly 30 to 161 days. Post-vaccine blood samples were taken a median of approximately 76 days after the second vaccine dose, with a range of roughly 13 to 250 days. The cultures were stimulated with overlapping spike peptide pools from SARS-CoV-2 and from the common cold coronaviruses HCoV-NL63, HCoV-OC43 and HCoV-229E. Control cultures received a CEFX viral epitope pool as the positive control, an HIV-1 Nef peptide pool as the negative control, or no peptide. In approximately ten COVID-19 convalescent patients and 4 infection-naive healthy vaccine recipients, the spike-specific CD4+ TCR repertoire before mRNA vaccination was compared with the repertoire after mRNA vaccination.

What the study reported, not specific to this receptor: Nearly all vaccine-specific clones in convalescent patients (304 of 307) were mono-reactive for SARS-CoV-2 spike rather than cross-reactive with common cold coronaviruses. In convalescent patients, a median 86.3% of post-vaccine SARS-CoV-2-reactive clones were detected only after vaccination, suggesting vaccine-specific priming. Relatively few convalescent patients were included in the study, and early timepoints after natural infection were not analyzed. Although the median number of SARS-CoV-2-reactive clonotypes went up from roughly 23 after infection to 35 to 40 after vaccination, the increase was not significant.

This specimen's treatment or condition label, interpreted: roughly ten-day PBMC culture with coronavirus spike peptide pools or control peptides (ViraFEST assay). The ViraFEST assay, used in the study, expanded antigen-specific T cells with peptide pools and then identified the expanded clonotypes through TCR sequencing. The positive SARS-CoV-2 PCR tests of the convalescent patients were dated from March to December 2020, before the Alpha, Beta and Delta variants emerged in the United States. Each well held 1.5 million to 2.5 million PBMCs cultured with approximately 10 ug/ml peptide pools in IMDM containing approximately 5% human AB serum and 9.5 to 10 IU/ml IL-2. On days 3 and 7, half of the culture medium was replaced with fresh IL-2-containing medium. After about 11 days of culture, CD4+ T cells were isolated by negative selection using the EasySep CD4+ T cell isolation kit. Ficoll-Paque Plus gradient centrifugation was used to isolate PBMCs from whole blood, and the isolated PBMCs were then either used fresh or cryopreserved at -140C. Culture conditions were generally each tested in triplicate wells.

CDR1 and CDR2, looked up from the germline V gene (reference sequence), are MNHEY and SMNVEV. The CDR3 starts with the cysteine, ends with the phenylalanine, and has 16 residues. The CDR3 DNA has 48 bases and is translated from base 1. The trim is 6 bases for V and 6 bases for J, with a gap of 23 bases between the germline ends. The library was generated by PCR. DNA from cultured CD4+ T cells was subjected to TCR sequencing with the Oncomine TCR Beta short-read assay at the Johns Hopkins FTIC core. Genomic DNA was extracted from the cultured CD4+ T cells with the QIAamp micro DNA kit. The Oncomine TCR Beta libraries from cultured CD4+ T cells were pooled using unique dual indexes and then sequenced on an Illumina iSeq 100. In the authors' own workflow: Non-productive sequences were removed, and CDR3s not starting with C, not ending with F or W, or shorter than 7 amino acids were discarded. The MANAFEST web application identified antigen-specific clonotypes by comparing peptide-stimulated wells against reference wells and other culture wells. To be called positive, a clone needed an FDR below 0.05, an odds ratio above 5, and a productive frequency above 0.1% in at least two of three replicate wells. A clonotype was classed as cross-reactive if the clonotype showed significant expansion both in SARS-CoV-2 spike wells and in at least one common cold coronavirus spike condition. Levenshtein distances (stringdist) and unrooted phylogenetic trees (ape) in R version 3.6.1 were used to assess CDR3 homology. Starting from the raw public reads, TCRdb applied fastp trimming at Q25, assembled clones with MiXCR and retained in-frame beta chains. Each record represents a unique CDR3 protein, reported with the most common genes and DNA among its rows. TCRdb, not the original authors, processed these V and J calls. The table for this sample lists some 20,000 distinct CDR3 sequences; 43% of them were counted only once. The ten largest account for roughly 2.9% of the sample.

On this clonotype itself: Its target antigen remains unknown. Within one base of it there is no much larger clone, and no base qualities were kept.

The rearranged segments are TRBV27 and TRBJ1-1; a weak D assignment points to TRBD1 (5 bases agree). The clonotype was recovered from a human donor who had recovered from COVID-19. Sequences were derived from CD4+ T cells from blood, cultured in vitro, sampled after SARS-CoV-2 vaccination. The CDR3 region: CASRQLAGLHHAEAFF. The DNA reads as follows: TGTGCCAGCAGGCAATTAGCGGGACTTCACCACGCTGAAGCTTTCTTT.